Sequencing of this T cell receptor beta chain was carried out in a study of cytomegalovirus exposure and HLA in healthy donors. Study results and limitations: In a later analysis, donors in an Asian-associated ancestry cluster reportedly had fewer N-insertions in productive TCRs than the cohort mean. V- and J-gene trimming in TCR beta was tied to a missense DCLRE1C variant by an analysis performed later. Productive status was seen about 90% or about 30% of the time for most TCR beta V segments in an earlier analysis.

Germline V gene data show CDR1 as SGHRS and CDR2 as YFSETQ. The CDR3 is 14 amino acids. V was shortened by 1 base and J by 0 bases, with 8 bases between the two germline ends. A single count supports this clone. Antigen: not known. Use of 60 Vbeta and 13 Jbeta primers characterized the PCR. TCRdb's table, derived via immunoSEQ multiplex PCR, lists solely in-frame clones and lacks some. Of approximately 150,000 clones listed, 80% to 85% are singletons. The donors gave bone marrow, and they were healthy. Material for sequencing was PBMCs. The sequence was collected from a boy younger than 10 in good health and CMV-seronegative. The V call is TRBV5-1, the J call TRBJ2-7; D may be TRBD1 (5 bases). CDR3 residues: CASSLRGLSYEQYF. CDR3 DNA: TGCGCCAGCAGCTTGAGGGGCCTCTCCTACGAGCAGTACTTC.